These 17 T cell receptor beta chains came from one sample sequenced in a study of cytomegalovirus exposure and HLA in healthy donors. Primers: 60 Vbeta forward and 13 Jbeta reverse. Some clones are missing from TCRdb's copy, which holds only in-frame ones; the method was immunoSEQ multiplex PCR. The top ten clones hold roughly 3% of a sample with 120,000 or so clones, roughly 70% of them seen once. Material: PBMCs. Receptor source: a woman in her thirties or forties in good health and CMV-seropositive.

For the CDR3, the DNA is TGTGCCAGCAGCCCCGCCGGACAGGGGGGAGGCACAGATACGCAGTATTTT. It translates to CASSPAGQGGGTDTQYF. V is TRBV7-9 and J is TRBJ2-3; 10 nucleotides line up with TRBD1. The CDR3 spans 17 residues. Losses at the gene ends were 5 bases for V and 1 base for J; bases not matched to a gene: 9. The germline CDR1 and CDR2 sequences are SEHNR and FQNEAQ (reference sequence).

V and J are TRBV28 and TRBJ2-7, with D possibly TRBD2 on 6 matching bases. Trimming left V 1 base short and J 4 bases short, with 11 bases between. The CDR3 extends over 14 amino acids. Germline CDR1 and CDR2: MDHEN and SYDVKM. The CDR3: CASSLFRGTYEQYF. The CDR3 nucleotides read TGTGCCAGCAGTTTATTTCGCGGGACGTACGAGCAGTACTTC. Drawing the rest from reference TRBV28 and TRBJ2-7, the complete variable domain is DVKVTQSSRYLVKRTGEKVFLECVQDMDHENMFWYRQDPGLGLRLIYFSYDVKMKEKGDIPEGYSVSREKKERFSLILESASTNQTSMYLCASSLFRGTYEQYFGPGTRLTVT.

This clone turned up a few times. The chain's CDR3 is CSVVGTGGFYGYTF. The CDR3 bases are TGCAGCGTTGTAGGGACAGGGGGCTTCTATGGCTACACCTTC. V gene TRBV29-1 combines with J gene TRBJ1-2, with TRBD1 identical over 12 bases. Germline assignment: CDR1 SQVTM and CDR2 ANQGSEA. V lost 4 bases to trimming and J lost 4 bases; unmatched junction nucleotides: 4. The CDR3 runs to 14 residues.

The chain combines TRBV28 with TRBJ2-3, with 8 bases fitting TRBD1. CDR3 length: 16 residues. CDR1 is MDHEN and CDR2 is SYDVKM in the germline V gene. Trimming at V came to 4 bases and at J to 5 bases, leaving 11 bases not matched to a gene. Here the CDR3 DNA reads TGTGCCAGCAGTTCCACCGGGACAGGACTCTTAGATACGCAGTATTTT. Translation gives CASSSTGTGLLDTQYF.

As to this clone: Other DNA sequences in this specimen translate into the identical CDR3. The chain combines TRBV6-5 with TRBJ1-2; D unclear. CDR3 length: 15 amino acids. Trimming stripped 0 bases from V and 3 bases from J, with 11 bases between. Per the germline V gene, CDR1 is MNHEY and CDR2 is SVGAGI. Written as DNA, the CDR3 is TGTGCCAGCAGTTACTCGAAAAACGGTGACTATGGCTACACCTTC. It translates to CASSYSKNGDYGYTF.

V is TRBV2 and J is TRBJ2-7; 14 positions match TRBD2. The CDR3 length is 17 residues. V shed 6 bases, J shed 2 bases, and the junction held 9 bases outside the gene matches. CDR1 is SNHLY and CDR2 is FYNNEI in the germline V gene. CDR3 bases: TGTGCCAGCAGGGAGGGACTAGCGGGAGCTGAAACCTACGAGCAGTACTTC. Residues: CASREGLAGAETYEQYF. The complete variable domain, with remaining parts taken from reference TRBV2 and TRBJ2-7, reads EPEVTQTPSHQVTQMGQEVILRCVPISNHLYFYWYRQILGQKVEFLVSFYNNEISEKSEIFDDQFSVERPDGSNFTLKIRSTKLEDSAMYFCASREGLAGAETYEQYFGPGTRLTVT.

The chain carries TRBV29-1 and TRBJ1-2; the D is unclear. Deletions cut 6 bases from V and 0 bases from J, with 11 bases between. The CDR3 is made up of 13 amino acids. Germline-derived CDR1 and CDR2 are SQVTM and ANQGSEA. The CDR3, as DNA: TGCAGCGTAAATTTAGGAGCTAACTATGGCTACACCTTC. As protein: CSVNLGANYGYTF.

The chain carries TRBV7-9 and TRBJ2-7, with unresolved D. From germline, CDR1 is SEHNR and CDR2 FQNEAQ (reference sequence). The ends were cut back, 5 bases at V and 2 bases at J, with 13 bases in the middle. The CDR3 sequence is 14 residues long. The CDR3 DNA reads TGTGCCAGCAGCGCCCTTGTGGAGACCTACGAGCAGTACTTC. Translating it yields CASSALVETYEQYF.

Only one count was recorded for this clone. This chain uses TRBV2 with TRBJ2-5, with D possibly being TRBD2 (7 bases). Germline V gene lookup returns CDR1 SNHLY and CDR2 FYNNEI. The CDR3 is 17 residues long. V lost 2 bases and J lost 4, with 20 bases in between. The CDR3 sequence is CASSESGGRGRGETQYF. In DNA form, the CDR3 reads TGTGCCAGCAGTGAATCGGGGGGCAGGGGACGGGGAGAGACCCAGTACTTC.

Comment on this clone: The junction differs from germline at one of its ends, possibly a read error. CDR3 bases: TGTGCCAGCAGCTCAGACGAGTGGGGACAGTTATTC. The encoded protein is CASSSDEWGQLF. The gene calls are TRBV5-6 and TRBJ2-7; 7 nucleotides match TRBD1. From germline, CDR1 is SGHDT and CDR2 YYEEEE. This CDR3 comprises 12 residues.

The chain employs TRBV11-2 and TRBJ2-1; TRBD2 matches at 7 bases. V shed 2 bases and J 5 bases; nucleotides not matched to a gene: 6. The length of the CDR3 is 15 residues. Looked up from germline, CDR1 is SGHAT and CDR2 is FQNNGV. The CDR3 spells CASSLLVGGNNEQFF. The CDR3 DNA sequence: TGTGCCAGCAGCTTACTCGTGGGAGGGAACAATGAGCAGTTCTTC.

J is TRBJ2-3 and V is TRBV19; D is possibly TRBD2 (6 bases). CDR1 is LNHDA, CDR2 SQIVND, per germline (reference sequence). The germline V and J ends were trimmed by 7 bases and 5 bases, with 13 bases remaining between them. CDR3 length: 13 amino acids. For the CDR3, the DNA is TGTGCCAGTAACGGGGGAGTGATAGATACGCAGTATTTT. Protein product: CASNGGVIDTQYF.

This clone was counted a single time. The J gene is TRBJ2-1, the V gene TRBV10-2, with 7 positions matching TRBD1. Trimming at V came to 2 bases and at J to 9 bases, leaving 4 bases not matched to a gene. The CDR3 runs to 13 residues. CDR1 is WSHSY, CDR2 SAAADI, per germline. CDR3 nucleotide sequence: TGCGCCAGCAGTGAGGCAGGGGGAAGTGAGCAGTTCTTC. Encoded protein: CASSEAGGSEQFF.

This clone came up a few times. This rearrangement joins TRBV6-1 to TRBJ2-1; 11 positions agree with TRBD2. Germline V gene sequence: CDR1 MNHNS, CDR2 SASEGT. V was clipped by 6 bases and J by 2 bases; unmatched bases: 3. CDR3 length: 15 amino acids. This chain's CDR3 is CASRKTSGTYNEQFF. DNA of the CDR3: TGTGCCAGCAGAAAGACTAGCGGGACCTACAATGAGCAGTTCTTC.

The J gene is TRBJ2-7, the V gene TRBV28; 7 bases fit TRBD2. Germline CDR1 and CDR2: MDHEN and SYDVKM. The CDR3 spans 15 residues. V lost 7 bases to trimming and J lost 2 bases; unmatched junction nucleotides: 11. CDR3 region: CASTPPLAPAYEQYF. In DNA, the CDR3 is TGTGCCAGCACCCCCCCACTAGCGCCAGCCTACGAGCAGTACTTC.

Here the CDR3 DNA reads TGTGCCAGCAGCTTAGCGGGGCTTTCGAAAGAGACCCAGTACTTC. Amino acid sequence: CASSLAGLSKETQYF. The genes are TRBV7-9 and TRBJ2-5, with a possible D match to TRBD1 (5 bases). Deletions cut 0 bases from V and 3 bases from J, with 11 bases between. CDR1 SEHNR and CDR2 FQNEAQ come from the germline V gene (reference sequence). CDR3 length: 15 amino acids.

The V gene is TRBV12-1, the J gene TRBJ2-6; no check of the table's D call, TRBD2, against the DNA was made. TRBV12-1 is assigned pseudogene status. The CDR3 loop spans 15 amino acids. The CDR3 loop is CASSPLLSGANVLTF. The CDR3 bases are TGTGCCAGCAGTCCTCTCCTCTCTGGGGCCAACGTCCTGACTTTC.